This TCR beta chain was found in a study of T cell responses to AZD1222 COVID-19 vaccine. Study conclusions and caveats: Spike-specific TCR breadth and depth went up after people got two AZD1222 doses. Seropositive AZD1222 recipients at baseline numbered only six or seven. Repertoires were sampled only after the peak T cell response. Clonal diversity was possibly underestimated; the donors were predominantly white British and more often female.

The CDR3 covers 18 residues. Trimming cost V 4 bases and J 2 bases; bases outside gene matches: 12. The germline gives CDR1 SGHNT, CDR2 YYREEE (reference sequence). As to this clone: The target antigen is unknown.

Some clones are missing from TCRdb's copy, which holds only in-frame ones; the method was immunoSEQ multiplex PCR. The data contain roughly 180,000 clones, less than 95% of them singletons. The specimen was peripheral blood, collected on day 0 of AZD1222 vaccination. This chain joins TRBV5-4 and TRBJ1-1; 12 bases agree with TRBD1. The TCR sequence derives from an adult in good health. CDR3 residues: CASSRGGQGAPPNTEAFF. The CDR3 bases are TGTGCCAGCAGCCGTGGGGGACAGGGGGCCCCTCCCAACACTGAAGCTTTCTTT. The whole variable domain, remainder taken from reference TRBV5-4 and TRBJ1-1, is ETGVTQSPTHLIKTRGQQVTLRCSSQSGHNTVSWYQQALGQGPQFIFQYYREEENGRGNFPPRFSGLQFPNYSSELNVNALELDDSALYLCASSRGGQGAPPNTEAFFGQGTRLTVV.